Included here is one T cell receptor beta chain sequence, with context. Trimming took 4 bases from V and 5 from J; bases not matched to a gene: 5. This CDR3 has 13 residues. From germline, CDR1 is LNHDA and CDR2 SQIVND (reference sequence). This entry comes from a study of blood T cell repertoires in COVID-19. The method was immunoSEQ multiplex PCR; TCRdb's version includes in-frame clones alone and lacks a portion of them. The data hold 400,000 to 550,000 clones, with roughly 90% observed a single time. This receptor was taken from a woman aged 30 to 39 with acute or convalescent COVID-19. The sequenced material came from peripheral blood. This chain joins TRBV19 and TRBJ2-7, with 7 nucleotides matching TRBD1. The CDR3 DNA reads TGTGCCAGTAGTACCGGACAGGTTCACGAGCAGTACTTC. Translating it yields CASSTGQVHEQYF.